This entry lists 19 T cell receptor beta chains sequenced from one sample in a study of cytomegalovirus exposure and HLA in healthy donors. The PCR contained 60 Vbeta and 13 Jbeta primers. The table came from immunoSEQ multiplex PCR; TCRdb's copy has only in-frame clones and leaves some out. In the table there are tens of thousands of clones, roughly three quarters of which are singletons. Sequenced input: PBMCs. Receptor source: a middle-aged woman in good health and CMV-seropositive.

For the CDR3, the DNA is TGTGCCAGCAGTGAGTCAGGGCAGCATGGCTACACCTTC. Translated, it gives CASSESGQHGYTF. The chain is built from TRBV25-1 and TRBJ1-2, with D perhaps matching TRBD1 (5 bases). Trimming removed 3 bases at V and 6 bases at J, with 11 bases between. The CDR3 consists of 13 residues. Germline V gene lookup returns CDR1 MGHDK and CDR2 SYGVNS.

This chain links TRBV29-1 with TRBJ1-2; 8 bases are a match to TRBD1. This CDR3 region has 16 residues. CDR1 SQVTM and CDR2 ANQGSEA come from the germline V gene. Trimming cost V 6 bases and J 0 bases; bases outside gene matches: 12. In DNA form, the CDR3 reads TGCAGCGTGACGACCGGGACAGGCTTTTCTAACTATGGCTACACCTTC. This translates into CSVTTGTGFSNYGYTF.

This clone was counted between two and nine times. The chain has TRBV7-7 and TRBJ2-6; a weak D match, TRBD1 (6 bases). The CDR3 extends over 16 amino acids. Trimming took 5 bases from V and 0 from J, leaving 11 bases between them. Looked up from germline, CDR1 is SSHAT and CDR2 is FNYEAQ (reference sequence). CDR3 DNA sequence: TGTGCCAGCAGCAAGACAGGCCGCTCTGGGGCCAACGTCCTGACTTTC. Translated, it gives CASSKTGRSGANVLTF.

This clone was counted once. The chain links TRBV7-9 to TRBJ1-5; no definite D call. Germline V gene lookup returns CDR1 SEHNR and CDR2 FQNEAQ (reference sequence). The CDR3 spans 14 residues. The V end lost 1 base, the J end lost 4 bases, and 8 bases lay between the germline ends. The CDR3 nucleotides are TGTGCCAGCAGCTTAGTGGGAGGAAATCAGCCCCAGCATTTT. This codes for CASSLVGGNQPQHF.

The chain links TRBV4-1 to TRBJ2-7; TRBD2 agrees at 8 bases. The CDR3 is made up of 16 amino acids. Germline-derived CDR1 and CDR2 are MGHRA and YSYEKL. Trimming at V came to 3 bases and at J to 4 bases, leaving 11 bases not matched to a gene. The CDR3 spells CASSQAYREGPYEQYF. CDR3 bases: TGCGCCAGCAGCCAGGCCTACCGGGAGGGCCCTTACGAGCAGTACTTC.

The V call is TRBV6-5, the J call TRBJ1-4; 7 positions match TRBD1. CDR1 is MNHEY, CDR2 SVGAGI, per germline. The CDR3 is 15 residues long. Trimming at V came to 2 bases and at J to 11 bases, leaving 11 bases not matched to a gene. DNA for the CDR3: TGTGCCAGCAGTTACGGAACGGCAGGGGGGAACAAACTGTTTTTT. Translation gives CASSYGTAGGNKLFF.

The DNA for the CDR3 is TGTGCCAGCTCACAAGGGACAGCCAGCAATCAGCCCCAGCATTTT. Translation: CASSQGTASNQPQHF. The rearrangement links TRBV18 to TRBJ1-5, with 7 bases that match TRBD1. Germline loops: CDR1 KGHSH, CDR2 LQKENI. The trim removed 4 bases at V and 1 base at J, leaving 4 bases unmatched. The CDR3 consists of 15 residues.

This clone appeared once. The rearrangement links TRBV15 to TRBJ1-5; a possible D gene is TRBD1 (6 bases). Looked up from germline, CDR1 is LNHNV and CDR2 is YYDKDF (reference sequence). The CDR3 sequence is 15 residues long. Trimming took off 5 bases at V and 5 bases at J, with 16 bases between the two ends. In DNA form, the CDR3 reads TGTGCCACCAGCGCCTTACAGGGTGGCGATCAGCCCCAGCATTTT. Encoded protein: CATSALQGGDQPQHF.

The chain recombines TRBV5-1 with TRBJ2-1, with 11 positions matching TRBD1. Germline loops: CDR1 SGHRS, CDR2 YFSETQ. The CDR3 has 14 residues. J was trimmed by 7 bases and V by 3 bases; bases with no gene match: 3. The CDR3 loop is CASSWGTGGNEQFF. CDR3 sequence (DNA): TGCGCCAGCAGCTGGGGGACAGGGGGAAATGAGCAGTTCTTC.

V gene TRBV20-1 combines with J gene TRBJ2-5; the D is unclear. The CDR3 is 11 amino acids. Germline assignment: CDR1 DFQATT and CDR2 SNEGSKA (reference sequence). V was trimmed by 1 base and J by 5 bases, leaving 5 bases between them. CDR3 in amino acids: CSARAFETQYF. For the CDR3, the DNA is TGCAGTGCTAGAGCATTTGAGACCCAGTACTTC.

The chain joins TRBV6-5 to TRBJ1-2; 10 nucleotides line up with TRBD1. Germline CDR1 MNHEY, CDR2 SVGAGI. The CDR3 runs to 14 residues. The V gene end was trimmed by 2 bases and the J gene end by 8 bases; junction bases not matched to a gene: 5. The CDR3 region is CASSYAGQGGGYTF. The CDR3 DNA reads as TGTGCCAGCAGTTACGCAGGACAGGGGGGCGGCTACACCTTC.

This chain uses TRBV11-3 with TRBJ2-3, with 7 nucleotides matching TRBD2. The CDR3 loop spans 14 amino acids. The V and J ends lost 4 bases and 4 bases, in that order; junction bases with no gene match: 5. CDR1 and CDR2 (germline): SGHNT, YENEEA. The DNA for the CDR3 is TGTGCCAGCAGCTCCAGACTAGCCCCAGATACGCAGTATTTT. Amino acid sequence: CASSSRLAPDTQYF.

This chain connects TRBV5-6 to TRBJ2-7, with D tentatively TRBD2 (6 bases). Deletions cut 2 bases from V and 7 bases from J, with 25 bases between. Germline V lookup: CDR1 SGHDT, CDR2 YYEEEE. CDR3 length: 17 amino acids. The CDR3, as DNA: TGTGCCAGCAGCTTACCAACCGGGACTGGCGGGGACTGGGAGCAGTACTTC. Protein product: CASSLPTGTGGDWEQYF.

V usage is TRBV6-6 and J usage is TRBJ2-3; 8 bases map to TRBD1. The CDR3 contains 14 residues. Germline trimming cut 8 bases from V and 3 bases from J; bases unmatched to any gene: 7. Germline V gene lookup returns CDR1 MNHNY and CDR2 SVGAGI (reference sequence). CDR3 residues: CASLRTGITDTQYF. The CDR3 coding sequence is TGTGCCAGCCTTCGGACAGGGATAACAGATACGCAGTATTTT.

This chain links TRBV9 with TRBJ2-5; TRBD1 agrees at 7 bases. This CDR3 has 15 amino acids. The J segment lost 5 bases and the V segment lost 3 bases, leaving 10 bases of the junction unmatched. Germline CDR1 SGDLS, CDR2 YYNGEE. In DNA, the CDR3 is TGTGCCAGCAGCGGAGGGGGCCAAGTAGGGGAGACCCAGTACTTC. Its translation: CASSGGGQVGETQYF.

This clone was picked up one time. The same CDR3 is also encoded by other DNA sequences in this sample. This rearrangement joins TRBV25-1 to TRBJ1-6; the match to TRBD1 covers 7 bases. Germline V gene sequence: CDR1 MGHDK, CDR2 SYGVNS. The CDR3 spans 13 residues. The V and J ends lost 7 bases and 8 bases, in that order; junction bases with no gene match: 5. CDR3 DNA: TGTGCCAGCAACCATCAGGGGGATTCACCCCTCCACTTT. It is translated as CASNHQGDSPLHF.

The chain is built from TRBV6-1 and TRBJ2-1; TRBD2 matches 9 bases. There are 19 residues in the CDR3. V trimming: 1 base; J trimming: 5 bases; junction bases outside the gene matches: 15. The germline CDR1 and CDR2 sequences are MNHNS and SASEGT. CDR3 amino acids: CASSEGGGRANWGDNEQFF. CDR3 nucleotide sequence: TGTGCCAGCAGTGAAGGTGGCGGGAGGGCCAACTGGGGGGACAATGAGCAGTTCTTC.

This rearrangement joins TRBV5-8 to TRBJ2-5; D may be TRBD1 (7 bases). The length of the CDR3 is 14 residues. Trimming left V 1 base short and J 5 bases short, with 12 bases between. Germline V gene data show CDR1 as SGHTS and CDR2 as YDEGEE. Written as DNA, the CDR3 is TGTGCCAGCAGCTTGCGACAGGGAGGCGAGACCCAGTACTTC. It is translated as CASSLRQGGETQYF.

The V gene is TRBV9, the J gene TRBJ1-1; D perhaps matches TRBD1 (5 bases). The germline V gene encodes CDR1 SGDLS and CDR2 YYNGEE. Trimming left V 3 bases short and J 0 bases short, with 9 bases between. The CDR3 loop spans 14 amino acids. CDR3 nucleotides: TGTGCCAGCAGCGGGGGACTTCTGAACACTGAAGCTTTCTTT. Protein product: CASSGGLLNTEAFF.